The T cell receptor beta chain described here comes from a study of Ad26.COV2.S vaccination and SARS-CoV-2 variants (dated by TCRdb to about 2021). A note on the overall study: Donors in the vaccine arm were drawn from COV1001, a multicentre, randomized, double-blind, placebo-controlled phase I-IIa trial testing Ad26.COV2.S in healthy adults. Ad26.COV2.S was administered intramuscularly at a dose of 5x10^10 or 1x10^11 viral particles, either as one shot or as two shots given 56 days apart. TCRbeta repertoire sequencing was used to assess the specificity and breadth of SARS-CoV-2-reactive T cell receptors after Ad26.COV2.S vaccination. A total of around 32 samples were included in the TCR-sequenced set, comprising roughly 20 Ad26.COV2.S vaccine recipients, 5 placebo recipients and 8 SARS-CoV-2 convalescent individuals. Trial participants were randomized into five groups of five: low-dose or high-dose Ad26.COV2.S given once or twice, or placebo on both occasions. Investigators remained blinded to trial group allocation during experiments and outcome assessment. What the research found in general, with its limitations: Comparing responses between vaccine doses or regimens was not something the study was powered to do. Non-spike TCR breadth was comparable between vaccine and placebo recipients, consistent with the vaccine containing only spike. After vaccination, spike-specific CD8+ and CD4+ T cell responses were reported to show substantial breadth. According to the authors, total T cell responses may have been underestimated by the TCR breadth and depth analyses. Compared with placebo recipients, Ad26.COV2.S recipients showed higher spike-specific TCR breadth (P = 0.0014).

Taken with the paper, the label for treatment or condition translates to: roughly 20 received Ad26.COV2.S at low or high dose, single or two shots; roughly 5 received placebo; per-sample allocation not given. Repertoires of vaccine and placebo recipients were sequenced from samples collected on day 63 after the first injection. Cohort 1b enrolled around 23 adults aged 18-55 years at a single site in Boston, USA, between 29 July and 7 August 2020. Ad26.COV2.S was a replication-incompetent adenovirus type 26 vector that expressed a prefusion-stabilized SARS-CoV-2 spike protein derived from the original Wuhan strain. To note about this clone: What antigen it recognizes has not been identified. Per-base quality was not reported, and no clone a single base away is much larger than it.

Measured from the cysteine to the phenylalanine, the CDR3 is 14 residues long. The sequence is cut down to CDR3 DNA, 42 bases in frame from base 1. Relative to germline, V is 3 bases shorter and J is 4 bases shorter, with 12 bases between their ends. The germline V gene specifies KGHSH as CDR1 and LQKENI as CDR2. The immunoSEQ Assay was the method used to sequence TCRbeta CDR3 regions. After extraction, genomic DNA underwent amplification by bias-controlled multiplex PCR, followed by high-throughput sequencing. As for the authors' bioinformatics: Collapsing and filtering of sequences were performed to quantify the absolute abundance of each unique TCRbeta CDR3 region. T cell fraction was estimated by normalizing TCRbeta template counts to usable DNA, with usable DNA measured through amplification of reference genes found in all nucleated cells. Repertoire TCRs were annotated as SARS-CoV-2-specific when V gene, CDR3 amino acid sequence and J gene were exactly matched to a known reactive TCR set. The reference SARS-CoV-2 TCR set was derived from MIRA and filtered for enrichment in COVID-19-positive ImmuneCODE repertoires, a step that removed public or cross-reactive TCRs. Based on the MIRA antigens, annotated TCRs were further analysed at the level of specific ORF or position within ORF. Depth was the summed frequency of annotated unique rearrangements, while breadth was defined as annotated unique rearrangements over total unique productive rearrangements. TCR breadth was compared between groups using two-sided Wilcoxon rank-sum tests. TCRdb mirrors the immuneACCESS table, restricted to in-frame sequences. Some clones are absent from its copies; in checked studies, under half trace to an unresolved V gene, and the reason for the others is unknown. That table is the source of V, J and clone size, and D and trimming were worked out from the DNA. This sample comprises 330,000 or so clones, roughly nine tenths of them detected only once. Together, the top ten hold 4.5% to 7% of the sample.

The chain is assembled from TRBV18 and TRBJ1-2; TRBD1 is perhaps the D gene, given 6 matching bases. The receptor comes from a person between 18 and 65 years old who received the Ad26.COV2.S COVID-19 vaccine or a placebo. This specimen was peripheral blood, taken in a trial of Ad26.COV2.S vaccine versus placebo. The CDR3 region has the sequence CASSPAGVGYGYTF. The sequenced DNA is TGTGCCAGCTCACCGGCAGGGGTCGGCTATGGCTACACCTTC. Supplemented by the reference TRBV18 and TRBJ1-2 proteins around the CDR3, the complete variable domain is NAGVMQNPRHLVRRRGQEARLRCSPMKGHSHVYWYRQLPEEGLKFMVYLQKENIIDESGMPKERFSAEFPKEGPSILRIQQVVRGDSAAYFCASSPAGVGYGYTFGSGTRLTVV.